This is a list of T cell receptor beta chains from one sample in a study of molecular identifiers for immune sequencing clone quantification. TCRdb independently ran MiXCR on the PCR reads; one entry per CDR3 protein. The sample lists over 600,000 distinct CDR3 sequences; approximately 20% were seen once. Specimen: naive CD8+ T cells from blood, with Jurkat cell RNA spiked in. The receptors were gathered from a human donor in good health. Some libraries in this study had Jurkat cell RNA spiked in. Both conserved end residues are part of each CDR3. The D gene is left open where the match is weak. The size entry is marked missing in some rows and otherwise reads once, few, many or a size class.

D gene	V gene	J gene	clone size	CDR3 DNA	CDR3 protein
NA	TRBV2	TRBJ1-1	once	TGTGCCAGTTCGAACATTGAAGCTTTCTTT	CASSNIEAFF
NA	TRBV20-1	TRBJ2-4	many	TGCAGTGCCAGAGCGACAACCAAAAACATTCAGTACTTC	CSARATTKNIQYF
NA	TRBV27	TRBJ2-7	few	TGTGCCAGCAGTTTGAACAGGGACATGATCTCCTACGAGCAGTACTTC	CASSLNRDMISYEQYF
NA	TRBV28	TRBJ2-3	many	TGTGCCAGCAGTTTATTTGGGAACTATCGACAAGGTGATACGCAGTATTTT	CASSLFGNYRQGDTQYF
NA	TRBV9	TRBJ2-3	few	TGTGCCAGCAGCGTGCGGGGCGGCACAGATACGCAGTATTTT	CASSVRGGTDTQYF
NA	TRBV4-1	TRBJ1-3	many	TGCGCCAGCAGCCAAGATGGCGGATACTCTGGAAACACCATATATTTT	CASSQDGGYSGNTIYF
TRBD1	TRBV28	TRBJ2-7	many	TGTGCCAGCAGCGTAGTCGGGACAGCCTCCTACGAGCAGTACTTC	CASSVVGTASYEQYF
NA	TRBV30	TRBJ1-5	NA	TGTGCCTGGAGTTCCGACGGTCTTAGCAATCAGCCCCAGCATTTT	CAWSSDGLSNQPQHF
NA	TRBV6-2/TRBV6-3	TRBJ1-1	few	TGTGCCAGCAGATCACCTATAGAAAACACTGAAGCTTTCTTT	CASRSPIENTEAFF
NA	TRBV7-6	TRBJ2-7	NA	TGTGCCAGCAGCCCGTCAGGGGCCGAGCAGTACTTC	CASSPSGAEQYF
NA	TRBV20-1	TRBJ2-7	NA	TGCAGTGCTCGGTGGGACTTAACTCTCTACGAGCAGTACTTC	CSARWDLTLYEQYF
NA	TRBV7-2	TRBJ2-7	NA	TGTGCCAGCAGCTTAGCGGGAGGGGGATTCTACGAGCAGTACTTC	CASSLAGGGFYEQYF
TRBD1	TRBV19	TRBJ1-5	few	TGTGCCAGTAGTACCGGAGGGAGGTGGACAGGGTTTGATGGCAATCAGCCCCAGCATTTT	CASSTGGRWTGFDGNQPQHF
TRBD2	TRBV30	TRBJ2-1	many	TGTGCCTGGAGTGAAACGACTAGCGGGGTGACAATGAAGCAGTTCTTC	CAWSETTSGVTMKQFF
TRBD1	TRBV7-9	TRBJ1-2	NA	TGTGCCAGCAGCTCTTCGACAGGGACCCACTATGGCTACACCTTC	CASSSSTGTHYGYTF
NA	TRBV6-2/TRBV6-3	TRBJ1-5	many	TGTGCCAGCAGTTACTCTTCGGAGAGCAATCAGCCCCAGCATTTT	CASSYSSESNQPQHF
NA	TRBV4-1	TRBJ2-7	many	TGCGCCAGCAGCCAGACTCTTGGAGTTTACGAGCAGTACTTC	CASSQTLGVYEQYF
NA	TRBV12-3/TRBV12-4	TRBJ2-2	NA	TGTGCCGTTGGGAAGAACACCGGGGAGCTGTTTTTT	CAVGKNTGELFF
TRBD2	TRBV4-3	TRBJ2-2	few	TGCGCCAGCAGCCTTTATCCTATCACTAGCGGGGCGACCGGGGAGCTGTTTTTT	CASSLYPITSGATGELFF
NA	TRBV29-1	TRBJ2-2	many	TGCAGCGTTAGGGAAGGGATCGGCGGGGAGCTGTTTTTT	CSVREGIGGELFF
TRBD1	TRBV4-1	TRBJ1-2	many	TGCGCCAGCAGCCAAGACATGAGACAGGGTTACTATGGCTACACCTTC	CASSQDMRQGYYGYTF
TRBD2	TRBV6-1	TRBJ2-7	many	TGTGCCAGCAGTGAATACCGGGGGGGCTCGTACGAGCAGTACTTC	CASSEYRGGSYEQYF
TRBD2	TRBV29-1	TRBJ2-5	many	TGCAGCGTGGAAATAGCGGGTTCTTCGGTGACCCAGTACTTC	CSVEIAGSSVTQYF
NA	TRBV3-1	TRBJ2-3	many	TGTGCCAGCAGCCATGGAGGGGCTCAAGATACGCAGTATTTT	CASSHGGAQDTQYF
NA	TRBV19	TRBJ1-6	NA	TGTGCCAGTACTTTAGGCGGGCAGACACCCCTCCACTTT	CASTLGGQTPLHF
NA	TRBV20-1	TRBJ2-7	many	TGCAGTGCTAGAGAAACAGGAGGAATCTCCTACGAGCAGTACTTC	CSARETGGISYEQYF
NA	TRBV20-1	TRBJ2-7	many	TGCAGTGCTAGAGATCCTTTGAGGGATTCGACCTACGAGCAGTACTTC	CSARDPLRDSTYEQYF
NA	TRBV19	TRBJ2-3	many	TGTGCCAGTAGTCTTCGTGTGGGGGCCCGCACAGATACGCAGTATTTT	CASSLRVGARTDTQYF
TRBD2	TRBV4-3	TRBJ2-3	NA	TGCGCCAGCAGCCAAGATCCTGAGCGGGGGCCGATTCCAGATACGCAGTATTTT	CASSQDPERGPIPDTQYF